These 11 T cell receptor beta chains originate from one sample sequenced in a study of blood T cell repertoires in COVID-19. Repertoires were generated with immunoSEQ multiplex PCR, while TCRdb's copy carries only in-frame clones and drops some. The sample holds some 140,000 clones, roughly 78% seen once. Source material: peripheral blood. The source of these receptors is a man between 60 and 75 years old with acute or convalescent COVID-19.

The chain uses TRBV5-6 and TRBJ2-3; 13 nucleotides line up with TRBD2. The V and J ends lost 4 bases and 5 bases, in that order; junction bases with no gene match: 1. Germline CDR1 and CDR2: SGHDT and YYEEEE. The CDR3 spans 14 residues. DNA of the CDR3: TGTGCCAGCAGCGGACTAGCGGGAGTAGATACGCAGTATTTT. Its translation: CASSGLAGVDTQYF.

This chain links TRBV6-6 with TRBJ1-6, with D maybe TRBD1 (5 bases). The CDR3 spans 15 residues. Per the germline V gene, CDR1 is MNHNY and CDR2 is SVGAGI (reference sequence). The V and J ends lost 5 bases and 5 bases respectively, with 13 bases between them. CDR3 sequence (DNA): TGTGCCAGCAGTGCGGGGAGGGGCCATAATTCACCCCTCCACTTT. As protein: CASSAGRGHNSPLHF.

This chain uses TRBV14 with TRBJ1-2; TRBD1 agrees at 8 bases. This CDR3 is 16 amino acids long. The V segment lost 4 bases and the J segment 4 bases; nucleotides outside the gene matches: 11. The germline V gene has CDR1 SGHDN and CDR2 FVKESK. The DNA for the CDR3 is TGTGCCAGCAGCCCCACTCCCGGACAGGGAAGCTATGGCTACACCTTC. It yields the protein CASSPTPGQGSYGYTF.

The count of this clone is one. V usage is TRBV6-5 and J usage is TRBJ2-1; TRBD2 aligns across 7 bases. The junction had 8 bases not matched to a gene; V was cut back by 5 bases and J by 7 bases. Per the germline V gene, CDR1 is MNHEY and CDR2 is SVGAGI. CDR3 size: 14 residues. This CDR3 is CASSPAGDRNEQFF. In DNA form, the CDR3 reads TGTGCCAGCAGTCCGGCGGGAGATCGGAATGAGCAGTTCTTC.

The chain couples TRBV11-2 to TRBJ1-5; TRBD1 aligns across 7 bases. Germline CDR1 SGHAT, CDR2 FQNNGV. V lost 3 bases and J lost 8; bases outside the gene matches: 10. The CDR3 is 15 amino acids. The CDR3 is CASSFDTGAREPQHF. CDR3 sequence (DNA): TGTGCCAGCAGCTTCGATACAGGGGCCCGAGAGCCCCAGCATTTT.

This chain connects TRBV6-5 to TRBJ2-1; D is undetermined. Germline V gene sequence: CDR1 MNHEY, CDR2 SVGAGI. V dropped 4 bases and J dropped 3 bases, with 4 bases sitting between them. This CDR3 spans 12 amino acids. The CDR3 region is CASSFLYNEQFF. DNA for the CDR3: TGTGCCAGCAGTTTCCTCTACAATGAGCAGTTCTTC.

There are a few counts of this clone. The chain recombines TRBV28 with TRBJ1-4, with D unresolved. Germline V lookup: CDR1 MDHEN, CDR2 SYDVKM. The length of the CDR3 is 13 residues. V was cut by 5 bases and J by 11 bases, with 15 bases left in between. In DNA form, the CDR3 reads TGTGCCAGCAGTCCTAATCCGGGGAACAAACTGTTTTTT. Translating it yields CASSPNPGNKLFF.

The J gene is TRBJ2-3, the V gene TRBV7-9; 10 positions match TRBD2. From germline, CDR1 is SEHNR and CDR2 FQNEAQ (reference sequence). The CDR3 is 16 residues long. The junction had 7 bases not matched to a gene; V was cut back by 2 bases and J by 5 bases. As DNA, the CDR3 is TGTGCCAGCAGCTTAACAGCGGGAGGGTATGGAGATACGCAGTATTTT. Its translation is CASSLTAGGYGDTQYF.

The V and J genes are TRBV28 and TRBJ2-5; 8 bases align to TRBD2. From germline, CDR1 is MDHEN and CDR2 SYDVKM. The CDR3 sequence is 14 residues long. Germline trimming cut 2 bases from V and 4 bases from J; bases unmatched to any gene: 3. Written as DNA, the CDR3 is TGTGCCAGCAGTTTAACGGGAGGGAGAGAGACCCAGTACTTC. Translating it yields CASSLTGGRETQYF.

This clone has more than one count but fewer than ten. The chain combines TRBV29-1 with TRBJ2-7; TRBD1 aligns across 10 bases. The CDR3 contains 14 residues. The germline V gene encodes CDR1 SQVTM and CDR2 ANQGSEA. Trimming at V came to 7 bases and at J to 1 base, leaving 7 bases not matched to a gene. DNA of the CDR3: TGCAGCGCTCGACCGGGACAGGGGTCCTACGAGCAGTACTTC. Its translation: CSARPGQGSYEQYF.

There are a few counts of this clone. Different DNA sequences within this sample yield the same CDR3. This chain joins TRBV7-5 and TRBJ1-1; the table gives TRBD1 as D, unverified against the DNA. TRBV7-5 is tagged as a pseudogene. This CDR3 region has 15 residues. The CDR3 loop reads CVRSKRGQLFTEAFF. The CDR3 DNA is TGTGTCAGAAGCAAGAGGGGACAGCTCTTCACTGAAGCTTTCTTT.